The source of this TCR beta chain is a study of PD-1 blockade in classical Hodgkin lymphoma. Overall study findings and caveats: Before treatment, TCR diversity in newly diagnosed patients was reportedly lower than in healthy donors. Although disease activity or prior therapy may be involved, causes of the repertoire differences remain undefined.

The sample's time point: newly diagnosed, previously untreated cHL patient sample. PBMCs from patients with newly diagnosed, untreated classical Hodgkin lymphoma served as a comparison group for the relapsed/refractory trial patients. Notes on this clone: What it binds is not known.

Germline lookup yields CDR1 MGHRA and CDR2 YSYEKL. The CDR3 is 15 residues long. The germline V and J ends were trimmed by 4 bases and 6 bases, with 16 bases remaining between them. Only in-frame clones appear in the TCRdb table, and some are missing; sequencing was by immunoSEQ multiplex PCR. The table has about 33,000 clones, 90% to 95% seen once. Sequenced: peripheral blood mononuclear cells (PBMCs). The J gene is TRBJ1-5, the V gene TRBV4-1; no reliable D call. The sequence derives from a human donor with classical Hodgkin lymphoma. The CDR3 here is CASSPALAFGQPQHF. The CDR3 DNA follows: TGCGCCAGCAGCCCCGCTTTGGCGTTCGGTCAGCCCCAGCATTTT.